This T cell receptor (beta chain) stems from a study of cytomegalovirus exposure and HLA in healthy donors. Study outcomes and limitations: Near-uniform donor sequencing depth was presumed by presence/absence analyses. The study found most TCR sequences rare, yet found some public TCRs in many donors.

Trimming shortened V by 5 bases and J by 3 bases, and 17 bases separated the two germline ends. CDR1 is SGHRS, CDR2 YFSETQ, per germline. The CDR3 has 15 residues. In the case of this clone: Its antigen is not identified.

The PCR ran on 60 Vbeta and 13 Jbeta primers. Some clones are missing from TCRdb's copy, which holds only in-frame ones; the method was immunoSEQ multiplex PCR. The table records roughly 160,000 clones, around 82% of them present only once. Sample: PBMCs. The J gene is TRBJ1-1, the V gene TRBV5-1, with TRBD1 as a possible D gene (6 bases). This receptor was obtained from a man aged 25 to 45 in good health and CMV-seronegative. Written as DNA, the CDR3 is TGCGCCAGCAGTCGTACAGGGTTAGGGGACACTGAAGCTTTCTTT. It specifies CASSRTGLGDTEAFF.